This T cell receptor (beta chain) was sequenced during a study of T cells in Graves' hyperthyroidism and ophthalmopathy. Points from the study as a whole: Model-based prediction identified ophthalmopathy a median roughly 5.9 months prior to its onset. Blood held most thyroid clonotypes expanded above 0.001 frequency.

Template material for amplifying TCR beta CDR3 regions consisted of RNA transcripts. TCR CDR3 underwent first-round RT-PCR with the HTBI primer set. TCRdb itself ran the multiplex PCR reads through MiXCR, one entry per CDR3 protein. Of roughly 110,000 distinct CDR3 sequences listed, approximately 15% are singletons. This clonotype has ten or more counts. Antigen: not known. The V gene lost 1 base and the J gene lost 3 bases, with 1 base spanning the gap. The CDR3 extends over 12 amino acids. Per the germline V gene, CDR1 is ENHRY and CDR2 is SYGVKD. This TCR came from a woman in her fifties or sixties with Graves' hyperthyroidism. This chain links TRBV10-3 with TRBJ2-1; D call uncertain. The sequenced sample was blood. CDR3 sequence: CAISEFYNEQFF. CDR3 sequence (DNA): TGTGCCATCAGTGAGTTCTACAATGAGCAGTTCTTC.